Presented here are 9 T cell receptor beta chains from one specimen sequenced in a study of blood T cell repertoires in COVID-19. Clones were read by immunoSEQ multiplex PCR, and TCRdb kept only the in-frame ones, dropping some. This table has roughly 250,000 clones, around 89% appearing once. The specimen sequenced was peripheral blood. The receptors here all came from a man in his sixties who had recovered from COVID-19.

The rearrangement links TRBV29-1 to TRBJ1-3; D not resolved. The CDR3 has 12 amino acids. The V gene's germline CDR1 is SQVTM and CDR2 ANQGSEA. Trimming left V 4 bases short and J 4 bases short, with 8 bases between. CDR3: CSVADVGNTIYF. CDR3 bases: TGCAGCGTTGCAGACGTCGGAAACACCATATATTTT.

V is TRBV11-3 and J is TRBJ2-1, with D possibly matching TRBD1 (5 bases). The CDR3 covers 14 residues. Germline assignment: CDR1 SGHNT and CDR2 YENEEA. Deletions cut 1 base from V and 5 bases from J, with 9 bases between. The CDR3 region has the DNA TGTGCCAGCAGCTTAGGGGCAGGGAACAATGAGCAGTTCTTC. Translating it yields CASSLGAGNNEQFF. Drawing the rest from reference TRBV11-3 and TRBJ2-1, the complete variable domain is EAGVVQSPRYKIIEKKQPVAFWCNPISGHNTLYWYLQNLGQGPELLIRYENEEAVDDSQLPKDRFSAERLKGVDSTLKIQPAELGDSAVYLCASSLGAGNNEQFFGPGTRLTVL.

This clone appeared a single time. The chain uses TRBV4-1 and TRBJ2-7, with TRBD1 matching 8 bases. V shed 0 bases, J shed 7 bases, and the junction held 8 bases outside the gene matches. CDR1 MGHRA and CDR2 YSYEKL come from the germline V gene. The CDR3 is 15 amino acids. Here the CDR3 reads CASSQDPQGAREQYF. DNA for the CDR3: TGCGCCAGCAGCCAAGATCCCCAGGGGGCGAGGGAGCAGTACTTC.

The J gene is TRBJ2-1, the V gene TRBV27, with a tentative D call TRBD1 (5 bases). This CDR3 is 15 amino acids long. V shed 2 bases and J shed 7 bases, with 15 bases lying between them. Germline assignment: CDR1 MNHEY and CDR2 SMNVEV (reference sequence). CDR3 sequence: CASSLLTRVGNEQFF. CDR3 nucleotide sequence: TGTGCCAGCAGTTTACTTACCAGGGTTGGTAATGAGCAGTTCTTC.

The CDR3 coding sequence is TGTGCCAGCAGCTTAAATCAGCCGGGGGCTGGAAACACCATATATTTT. Its protein product is CASSLNQPGAGNTIYF. V and J are TRBV7-2 and TRBJ1-3, with D maybe TRBD1 (5 bases). This CDR3 is 16 amino acids long. Germline V gene sequence: CDR1 SGHTA, CDR2 FQGNSA. The V end lost 2 bases, the J end lost 2 bases, and 13 bases lay between the germline ends.

The J gene is TRBJ1-6, the V gene TRBV10-1, with 7 nucleotides matching TRBD1. The CDR3 contains 15 residues. Trimming cost V 0 bases and J 10 bases; bases outside gene matches: 6. Germline V gives CDR1 WNHNN, CDR2 SYGVQD (reference sequence). In nucleotides, the CDR3 is TGCGCCAGCAGTGAGTCCAGGGGGTTTGGGTCACCCCTCCACTTT. This encodes CASSESRGFGSPLHF.

V usage is TRBV7-2 and J usage is TRBJ2-1; 10 positions agree with TRBD2. V trimming: 4 bases; J trimming: 3 bases; junction bases outside the gene matches: 3. The CDR3 contains 15 residues. Germline loops: CDR1 SGHTA, CDR2 FQGNSA. CDR3 sequence reads: CASSYERGGYNEQFF. CDR3 DNA sequence: TGTGCCAGCAGCTACGAGCGGGGGGGCTACAATGAGCAGTTCTTC. Based on the CDR3 plus reference TRBV7-2 and TRBJ2-1, the full variable domain is GAGVSQSPSNKVTEKGKDVELRCDPISGHTALYWYRQSLGQGLEFLIYFQGNSAPDKSGLPSDRFSAERTGGSVSTLTIQRTQQEDSAVYLCASSYERGGYNEQFFGPGTRLTVL.

The V call is TRBV4-1, the J call TRBJ1-5, with D uncertain. V lost 2 bases and J 1 base, leaving 12 bases between the germline ends. The germline CDR1 and CDR2 sequences are MGHRA and YSYEKL. CDR3 length: 16 amino acids. CDR3 sequence: CASSQFETPSNQPQHF. The CDR3 nucleotides are TGCGCCAGCAGCCAATTCGAGACACCGAGCAATCAGCCCCAGCATTTT.

The chain combines TRBV6-5 with TRBJ2-1; 13 bases map to TRBD2. Per germline, CDR1 MNHEY and CDR2 SVGAGI. The CDR3 consists of 15 residues. V was pared by 5 bases and J by 6 bases, with 4 bases of the junction left unmatched. The DNA for the CDR3 is TGTGCCAGCAGTCGACTAGCGGGGGGTGGCAATGAGCAGTTCTTC. Translation: CASSRLAGGGNEQFF.